This T cell receptor beta chain comes out of a study of regulatory T cells. Study-level results: Patient repertoires had restricted TRB V-J pairs and skewed V and J usage, most in Tregs. Hydrophobic residues at CDR3 positions 6 and 7 were enriched in conventional CD4+ T cells of CD3G-deficient patients.

The V end lost 3 bases, the J end lost 5 bases, and 6 bases lay between the germline ends. CDR3 length: 12 residues. The germline CDR1 and CDR2 sequences are SGHVS and FQNEAQ. Amplification used 52 TRBV primers and 13 TRBJ primers. The data were produced by immunoSEQ multiplex PCR, yet TCRdb's version contains in-frame clones alone and is incomplete. Of 25,000 to 35,000 clones listed, 85% to 95% are singletons. All CD3G-deficient patients showed autoimmunity, more severe in two. At testing, patients were 2 to 39 years old, with reduced naive and increased memory T-cell proportions. CD4+ cells were sorted into CD25-high CD127-low regulatory cells and CD25-low CD127-high conventional cells. Details on this clone: Its antigen is undetermined.

Sequencing was carried out using conventional CD4+ T cells sorted from blood. The chain has TRBV7-8 and TRBJ2-3; no firm D call. The clonotype originates from a person aged 18 to 35 with CD3G deficiency. CDR3 in amino acids: CASSFARDTQYF. CDR3 coding DNA: TGTGCCAGCAGCTTCGCGCGAGATACGCAGTATTTT.